Below are 25 T cell receptor beta chains sequenced from a single sample in a study of T cell responses to AZD1222 COVID-19 vaccine. TCRdb's table, derived via immunoSEQ multiplex PCR, lists solely in-frame clones and lacks some. This repertoire shows under 150,000 clones, approximately 89% found once; its top ten account for almost 6.5%. Source: peripheral blood, taken 28 days after the second AZD1222 dose. The source is an adult who received the AZD1222 COVID-19 vaccine.

The chain employs TRBV9 and TRBJ2-2; 9 nucleotides align to TRBD2. From germline, CDR1 is SGDLS and CDR2 YYNGEE. This CDR3 comprises 16 residues. Trimming cost V 1 base and J 5 bases; bases outside gene matches: 6. The CDR3 coding sequence is TGTGCCAGCAGCGTATCTAGCGGGGTTGGGACCGGGGAGCTGTTTTTT. Encoded protein: CASSVSSGVGTGELFF.

The J gene is TRBJ1-2, the V gene TRBV7-2; D is unresolved. This CDR3 contains 13 residues. The V end was cut by 3 bases, the J end by 4 bases, with 9 bases between. Germline CDR1 and CDR2: SGHTA and FQGNSA. Here the CDR3 reads CASSFQVGYGYTF. CDR3 bases: TGTGCCAGCAGCTTCCAAGTTGGCTATGGCTACACCTTC.

This sequence joins TRBV5-1 and TRBJ1-4, with 8 bases identical to TRBD1. V shed 2 bases and J 8 bases; nucleotides not matched to a gene: 5. This CDR3 contains 14 residues. Germline V gene sequence: CDR1 SGHRS, CDR2 YFSETQ. The CDR3 DNA is TGCGCCAGCAGCTTCACAGGGGGTAAAGAAAAACTGTTTTTT. Protein: CASSFTGGKEKLFF.

CDR3 protein: CAIKPSSGHGDEKLFF. In DNA, the CDR3 is TGTGCCATCAAGCCGTCCTCAGGGCACGGAGATGAAAAACTGTTTTTT. J is TRBJ1-4 and V is TRBV10-3; TRBD1 might be the D (5 bases). The CDR3 runs 16 residues. CDR1 ENHRY and CDR2 SYGVKD come from the germline V gene. Trimming stripped 7 bases from V and 6 bases from J, with 21 bases between.

This chain joins TRBV7-9 and TRBJ2-7; tentatively, D is TRBD2 (6 bases). The CDR3 totals 14 residues. V was pared by 2 bases and J by 5 bases, with 13 bases between. Germline values: CDR1 SEHNR, CDR2 FQNEAQ (reference sequence). Written as DNA, the CDR3 is TGTGCCAGCAGCTTAAGGGCAGGGAGGAACGAGCAGTACTTC. Translated, it gives CASSLRAGRNEQYF.

The chain is built from TRBV11-2 and TRBJ1-3; tentative D call: TRBD1 (5 bases). V dropped 5 bases and J dropped 0 bases, with 11 bases sitting between them. Germline values: CDR1 SGHAT, CDR2 FQNNGV. CDR3 size: 15 residues. In DNA, the CDR3 is TGTGCCAGCAGCCCGCGACAGTTCTCTGGAAACACCATATATTTT. Its translation: CASSPRQFSGNTIYF.

V gene TRBV6-1 combines with J gene TRBJ1-2; TRBD1 agrees at 12 bases. Germline V gene data show CDR1 as MNHNS and CDR2 as SASEGT. The CDR3 sequence is 14 residues long. Trimming at V came to 2 bases and at J to 10 bases, leaving 5 bases not matched to a gene. The CDR3 DNA reads TGTGCCAGCAGTGAACGGGGGGGACAGGGGGCCTACACCTTC. This sequence encodes CASSERGGQGAYTF.

The genes are TRBV12-3 or TRBV12-4 and TRBJ1-1; 8 bases align to TRBD1. With 6 bases clipped from V and 9 bases from J, the junction kept 9 bases outside the gene matches. The CDR3 has 13 residues. As DNA, the CDR3 is TGTGCCAGCAGGCCCACAGGGGGTATGAAAGCTTTCTTT. Encoded protein: CASRPTGGMKAFF.

The chain combines TRBV19 with TRBJ1-4, with D hard to call. CDR1 is LNHDA, CDR2 SQIVND, per germline (reference sequence). V dropped 3 bases and J dropped 8 bases, with 22 bases sitting between them. This CDR3 has 17 residues. CDR3 sequence (DNA): TGTGCCAGTAGTATCGATCGTAGAGGAGGCCAAGGCGAAAAACTGTTTTTT. Protein product: CASSIDRRGGQGEKLFF.

The rearrangement links TRBV19 to TRBJ2-2; D may be TRBD2 (6 bases). Trimming took 3 bases from V and 6 from J, leaving 20 bases between them. Germline values: CDR1 LNHDA, CDR2 SQIVND (reference sequence). CDR3 size: 17 residues. The CDR3 sequence is CASSIGYRGGLPGELFF. In DNA, the CDR3 is TGTGCCAGTAGTATTGGATACAGAGGAGGGCTCCCCGGGGAGCTGTTTTTT. Based on the CDR3 plus reference TRBV19 and TRBJ2-2, the full variable domain is DGGITQSPKYLFRKEGQNVTLSCEQNLNHDAMYWYRQDPGQGLRLIYYSQIVNDFQKGDIAEGYSVSREKKESFPLTVTSAQKNPTAFYLCASSIGYRGGLPGELFFGEGSRLTVL.

The CDR3 DNA reads TGCGCCAGCGCCCAGGACAGTTTTGCCGAGCAGTACTTC. Amino acid sequence: CASAQDSFAEQYF. The chain combines TRBV10-1 with TRBJ2-7; D perhaps matches TRBD1 (6 bases). Germline V CDR1 and CDR2: WNHNN, SYGVQD (reference sequence). The ends were cut back, 8 bases at V and 6 bases at J, with 17 bases in the middle. The CDR3 consists of 13 residues.

This chain connects TRBV6-6 to TRBJ2-7; 7 nucleotides match TRBD1. Germline CDR1 is MNHNY and CDR2 is SVGAGI (reference sequence). The CDR3 extends over 12 amino acids. V was clipped by 5 bases and J by 2 bases; unmatched bases: 0. The CDR3 sequence is CASSGTAYEQYF. The CDR3 nucleotides are TGTGCCAGCAGTGGGACAGCCTACGAGCAGTACTTC.

This clone showed up just once. This chain links TRBV20-1 with TRBJ1-2; D unresolved. There are 11 residues in the CDR3. The germline gives CDR1 DFQATT, CDR2 SNEGSKA (reference sequence). Trimming took 6 bases from V and 1 from J, leaving 6 bases between them. The CDR3 sequence: CSAHNNYGYTF. For the CDR3, the DNA is TGCAGTGCCCACAATAACTATGGCTACACCTTC.

The chain recombines TRBV6-2 or TRBV6-3 with TRBJ1-1; D not resolved. CDR3 length: 12 amino acids. The V and J ends lost 5 bases and 5 bases respectively, with 9 bases between them. Germline CDR1 is MNHEY and CDR2 is SVGEGT. The CDR3 spells CASSMAGTEAFF. CDR3 coding DNA: TGTGCCAGCAGTATGGCAGGAACTGAAGCTTTCTTT.

The rearrangement links TRBV2 to TRBJ2-7; the D gene could be TRBD1 or TRBD2 (5 bases each). Trimming pared 4 bases from V and 5 bases from J, leaving 18 bases between. This CDR3 comprises 15 residues. Germline CDR1 is SNHLY and CDR2 is FYNNEI. The CDR3 reads CASSARGGGLDEQYF. CDR3 DNA: TGTGCCAGCAGTGCCCGTGGGGGTGGACTCGACGAGCAGTACTTC.

This clone was detected a few times. The chain couples TRBV25-1 to TRBJ2-7; TRBD1 might be the D (6 bases). Germline V lookup: CDR1 MGHDK, CDR2 SYGVNS. The CDR3 runs to 11 residues. Trimming removed 3 bases at V and 9 bases at J, with 9 bases between. CDR3 sequence: CASSEGAGQYF. Written as DNA, the CDR3 is TGTGCCAGCAGTGAGGGGGCAGGGCAGTACTTC.

This clone was observed a single time. The chain carries TRBV7-2 and TRBJ2-5; TRBD1 aligns across 10 bases. The ends lost 5 bases at V and 0 bases at J; junction bases unmatched: 6. The length of the CDR3 is 16 residues. Germline V gene sequence: CDR1 SGHTA, CDR2 FQGNSA. CDR3 loop: CASSPLGQGYQETQYF. Here the CDR3 DNA reads TGTGCCAGCAGCCCCCTGGGACAGGGGTACCAAGAGACCCAGTACTTC.

This rearrangement joins TRBV3-1 (or the pseudogene TRBV3-2) to TRBJ2-2; 8 nucleotides match TRBD2. In germline, CDR1 is LGHDT, CDR2 YNNKEL (reference sequence). The CDR3 sequence is 19 residues long. J lost 4 bases, V lost 5 bases, and 18 bases had no gene match. CDR3 sequence reads: CASSGQRAGGASVTGELFF. The CDR3 DNA reads TGTGCCAGCAGCGGTCAGAGGGCCGGGGGGGCATCGGTCACCGGGGAGCTGTTTTTT.

This clone showed up just once. This chain connects TRBV5-5 to TRBJ1-4; TRBD1 might be the D (5 bases). The CDR3 length is 15 residues. CDR1 and CDR2 (germline): SGHKS, YYEKEE (reference sequence). V lost 4 bases and J lost 7, with 17 bases in between. DNA for the CDR3: TGTGCCAGCAGCATAAGACAGACGGGGAGTGAAAAACTGTTTTTT. Translated: CASSIRQTGSEKLFF.

CDR3 DNA: TGTGCCAGCTCACCATCCGGGACAGGTTTAGGCGAGCAGTACTTC. Its protein product is CASSPSGTGLGEQYF. The chain carries TRBV18 and TRBJ2-7; TRBD1 matches at 8 bases. This CDR3 has 15 amino acids. Germline CDR1 KGHSH, CDR2 LQKENI. V gave up 2 bases and J gave up 6 bases; unmatched junction bases: 9.

V usage is TRBV18 and J usage is TRBJ1-1; D perhaps matches TRBD1 (6 bases). The germline V gene has CDR1 KGHSH and CDR2 LQKENI. The V end lost 2 bases, the J end lost 2 bases, and 15 bases lay between the germline ends. The CDR3 extends over 16 amino acids. CDR3 amino acids: CASSPTRTEANTEAFF. The CDR3 nucleotides read TGTGCCAGCTCACCAACTCGGACAGAAGCTAACACTGAAGCTTTCTTT.

CDR3 nucleotide sequence: TGCGCCAGCAGCTTGGCCAGAGTTTCAGATACGCAGTATTTT. This gives the protein CASSLARVSDTQYF. The rearrangement uses TRBV5-1 and TRBJ2-3; unclear D gene. This CDR3 is 14 amino acids long. Germline CDR1 and CDR2: SGHRS and YFSETQ. The V and J ends lost 0 bases and 4 bases respectively, with 9 bases between them.

V gene TRBV4-1 combines with J gene TRBJ2-7; D is undetermined. The CDR3 runs 12 residues. Germline V gene lookup returns CDR1 MGHRA and CDR2 YSYEKL. V was shortened by 4 bases and J by 2 bases, with 6 bases between the two germline ends. In nucleotides, the CDR3 is TGCGCCAGCAGCCTGACCCCCTACGAGCAGTACTTC. Translating gives CASSLTPYEQYF.

Only a few counts were recorded for this clone. The gene calls are TRBV11-2 and TRBJ2-2, with a possible D match to TRBD2 (6 bases). Germline CDR1 and CDR2: SGHAT and FQNNGV. There are 16 residues in the CDR3. Trimming removed 7 bases from V and 1 base from J, with 16 bases in between. CDR3 nucleotides: TGTGCCAGCACCCATCGCGGGACGGTGAACACCGGGGAGCTGTTTTTT. The encoded protein is CASTHRGTVNTGELFF.

CDR3: CASSLGTGNTDTQYF. The CDR3 DNA is TGTGCCAGCAGCTTGGGAACAGGCAACACAGATACGCAGTATTTT. The V gene is TRBV11-2, the J gene TRBJ2-3; a possible D gene is TRBD1 (5 bases). Germline assignment: CDR1 SGHAT and CDR2 FQNNGV. Trimming pared 3 bases from V and 2 bases from J, leaving 12 bases between. The CDR3 has 15 amino acids.